This record covers a single TCR beta chain. The sample belongs to a study of blood T cell repertoires in COVID-19. Study-wide context: Specimens from acute and convalescent COVID-19 originated in the United States, Italy and Spain.

Using immunoSEQ multiplex PCR, the repertoire was profiled, and TCRdb retains in-frame clones only, with some absent. The sample lists over 200,000 clones, roughly nine tenths occurring once. Germline assignment: CDR1 LNHDA and CDR2 SQIVND (reference sequence). After removal of 3 bases from V and 7 bases from J, the junction contained 7 bases not matched to a gene. This CDR3 is 15 amino acids long. This receptor was taken from a middle-aged man with active or convalescent COVID-19. Source material: peripheral blood. V is TRBV19 and J is TRBJ2-7; 12 nucleotides line up with TRBD2. CDR3 amino acids: CASSMVLAGGLEQYF. In DNA form, the CDR3 reads TGTGCCAGTAGTATGGTTCTAGCGGGGGGGCTTGAGCAGTACTTC.